The clone carrying this T cell receptor beta chain was counted only a few times. The sample belongs to a study of beta chain features in type 1 diabetes. Every bit of the isolated RNA underwent reverse transcription, so sequencing read expressed TCRB transcripts. Profiled with immunoSEQ multiplex PCR; TCRdb holds only in-frame clones, not every one. The table has fewer than 350,000 clones, 8% seen once. What was sequenced was central memory CD4+ T cells from blood. This TCR derives from a woman aged 18-35 years in good health.

CDR3 nucleotide sequence: TGTGCCACCAGCAGGGGGGATACGTTCAATCAGCCCCAGCATTTT. Translated: CATSRGDTFNQPQHF. V is TRBV15 and J is TRBJ1-5; weak D call: TRBD1 (5 bases). Per the germline V gene, CDR1 is LNHNV and CDR2 is YYDKDF (reference sequence). The CDR3 contains 15 residues. V was clipped by 3 bases and J by 3 bases, with 12 bases between them.